A selection of T cell receptor beta chains follows, all from one sample in a study of blood T cells in healthy people across ages. TCRdb processed the 5' RACE reads anew with MiXCR; each CDR3 protein has one entry. The sample yields about 1.5 million distinct CDR3 sequences, around 42% seen once. Sequencing was performed on blood. The receptors were sampled from a young woman in good health. The CDR3 runs from the conserved cysteine through the conserved F or W. A D gene is named only where the DNA matches it firmly. Not all rows give a size; the values are once, few, many and, for expanded clones, a class.

J gene: TRBJ2-7; V gene: TRBV20-1; clone size: .; D gene: TRBD1; CDR3 DNA: TGCAGTGCCCAAGACAGGGACCTCTACGAGCAGTACTTC; CDR3 protein: CSAQDRDLYEQYF
J gene: TRBJ2-7; V gene: TRBV20-1; clone size: few; D gene: TRBD1; CDR3 DNA: TGCAGTGCTATAACCCCGGGACAGGGGACCTACGAGCAGTACTTC; CDR3 protein: CSAITPGQGTYEQYF
J gene: TRBJ1-3; V gene: TRBV20-1; clone size: once; D gene: .; CDR3 DNA: TGCAGTGCCCTTCCAGGGGCTGGAAACACCATATATTTT; CDR3 protein: CSALPGAGNTIYF
J gene: TRBJ2-3; V gene: TRBV10-3; clone size: .; D gene: TRBD2; CDR3 DNA: TGTGCCATCAGGGGGGGGAGCACAGATACGCAGTATTTT; CDR3 protein: CAIRGGSTDTQYF
J gene: TRBJ2-6; V gene: TRBV7-2; clone size: .; D gene: .; CDR3 DNA: TGTGCCAGCAGGTCGGGTGGGGCCAACGTCCAGACTTTC; CDR3 protein: CASRSGGANVQTF
J gene: TRBJ2-7; V gene: TRBV4-1; clone size: .; D gene: .; CDR3 DNA: TGCGCCAGCAGCCAACAATACGAGGGGTGGCGAGGCGAGCAGTACTTC; CDR3 protein: CASSQQYEGWRGEQYF
J gene: TRBJ2-3; V gene: TRBV9; clone size: .; D gene: .; CDR3 DNA: TGTGCCAGCAGCGCCCGGGACTCGCCGGATACGCAGTATTTT; CDR3 protein: CASSARDSPDTQYF
J gene: TRBJ2-1; V gene: TRBV5-1; clone size: many; D gene: .; CDR3 DNA: TGTGCCAGCAGCTTGGCTTTGAGCTCCTACAATGAGCAGTTCTTC; CDR3 protein: CASSLALSSYNEQFF
J gene: TRBJ2-2; V gene: TRBV20-1; clone size: .; D gene: .; CDR3 DNA: TGCAGTGCTCGGCCGATTCATGGCCCCGCGATCACCGGGGAGCTGTTTTTT; CDR3 protein: CSARPIHGPAITGELFF
J gene: TRBJ2-7; V gene: TRBV9; clone size: few; D gene: TRBD1; CDR3 DNA: TGTGCCAGCAGCGCCGGGTATGACAGGGGGCAAAGCGAGCAGTACTTC; CDR3 protein: CASSAGYDRGQSEQYF
J gene: TRBJ2-1; V gene: TRBV4-1; clone size: few; D gene: TRBD1; CDR3 DNA: TGCGCCAGCAGCCAAGATTTTCAGGGGGTACGAGGAAGCTCCTACAATGAGCAGTTCTTC; CDR3 protein: CASSQDFQGVRGSSYNEQFF
J gene: TRBJ1-2; V gene: TRBV6-5; clone size: few; D gene: .; CDR3 DNA: TGTGCCAGCAGACGACGGGATGCCCACTATGGCTACACCTTC; CDR3 protein: CASRRRDAHYGYTF
J gene: TRBJ2-5; V gene: TRBV29-1; clone size: .; D gene: .; CDR3 DNA: TGCAGCGTTGGGAAGGGCTTCCAAGAGACCCAGTACTTC; CDR3 protein: CSVGKGFQETQYF
J gene: TRBJ2-3; V gene: TRBV12-3/TRBV12-4; clone size: .; D gene: TRBD2; CDR3 DNA: TGTGCCAGCAGTTTTGGCGGGACTAAAGGCACGCAGTATTTT; CDR3 protein: CASSFGGTKGTQYF
J gene: TRBJ2-1; V gene: TRBV5-1; clone size: .; D gene: .; CDR3 DNA: TGCGCCAGCAGTTGGAACGGGCCCGGGAAGACTAGTCTTTTTACCCGTGAGCAGTTCTTC; CDR3 protein: CASSWNGPGKTSLFTREQFF
J gene: TRBJ2-3; V gene: TRBV6-6; clone size: .; D gene: TRBD2; CDR3 DNA: TGTGCCAGCAGCCCTCGACTAGCGGGCACAGAGACGCAGTATTTT; CDR3 protein: CASSPRLAGTETQYF
J gene: TRBJ2-7; V gene: TRBV5-5; clone size: .; D gene: TRBD1; CDR3 DNA: TGTGCCAGCACGAATCCGACAGGGCACTACGAGCAGTACTTC; CDR3 protein: CASTNPTGHYEQYF
J gene: TRBJ2-2; V gene: TRBV4-1; clone size: once; D gene: TRBD1; CDR3 DNA: TGCGCCAGCGCCCAAGGGGACAGGGAAGCCGGGGAGCTGTTTTTT; CDR3 protein: CASAQGDREAGELFF
J gene: TRBJ1-3; V gene: TRBV6-5; clone size: .; D gene: .; CDR3 DNA: TGTGCCAGCAGCTATGGGTTGGGGGTAAACTCTGGAAACACCATATATTTT; CDR3 protein: CASSYGLGVNSGNTIYF
J gene: TRBJ2-1; V gene: TRBV11-1; clone size: few; D gene: TRBD2; CDR3 DNA: TGTGCCAGCAGCTCCGACCTCAAAGAACTAGCGGGAGGGCGATCCGCCTACAATGAGCAGTTCTTC; CDR3 protein: CASSSDLKELAGGRSAYNEQFF
J gene: TRBJ2-1; V gene: TRBV12-3/TRBV12-4; clone size: .; D gene: TRBD2; CDR3 DNA: TGTGCCAGCAGCCCTACGCCGCTAGCGGGGGGGCACAATGAGCAGTTCTTC; CDR3 protein: CASSPTPLAGGHNEQFF
J gene: TRBJ2-1; V gene: TRBV7-2; clone size: .; D gene: TRBD1; CDR3 DNA: TGTGCCAGCAGCCCCGGGACAGGGCCCTACGAGCAGTTCTTC; CDR3 protein: CASSPGTGPYEQFF
J gene: TRBJ1-1; V gene: TRBV6-5; clone size: many; D gene: TRBD1; CDR3 DNA: TGTGCCAGCAGTTACGGGGCAGGGGGGAACACTGAAGCTTTCTTT; CDR3 protein: CASSYGAGGNTEAFF
J gene: TRBJ2-7; V gene: TRBV2; clone size: .; D gene: TRBD2; CDR3 DNA: TGTGCCAGCAGTGAAGGTCTAGCGGGGGGCGCACACGAGCAGTACTTC; CDR3 protein: CASSEGLAGGAHEQYF
J gene: TRBJ2-7; V gene: TRBV2; clone size: few; D gene: .; CDR3 DNA: TGTGCCAGCAGTGCCGACAGGAACTACGAGCAGTACTTC; CDR3 protein: CASSADRNYEQYF
J gene: TRBJ2-1; V gene: TRBV29-1; clone size: few; D gene: .; CDR3 DNA: TGCAGCGTAGATGGGGGGAGTGAAGACAATGAGCAGTTCTTC; CDR3 protein: CSVDGGSEDNEQFF
J gene: TRBJ2-5; V gene: TRBV6-5; clone size: many; D gene: TRBD2; CDR3 DNA: TGTGCCAGCAGTTACTCCCCAGCGGGAACGCGGGAGACCCAGTACTTC; CDR3 protein: CASSYSPAGTRETQYF
J gene: TRBJ2-7; V gene: TRBV7-6; clone size: few; D gene: .; CDR3 DNA: TGTGCCAGCAGCCCGAGGGAGGCGGACTACGAGCAGTACTTC; CDR3 protein: CASSPREADYEQYF
J gene: TRBJ1-1; V gene: TRBV29-1; clone size: .; D gene: .; CDR3 DNA: TGCAGCGTTGAAGCTCCCGGCGGATACACTGAAGCTTTCTTT; CDR3 protein: CSVEAPGGYTEAFF
J gene: TRBJ1-2; V gene: TRBV6-1; clone size: .; D gene: TRBD1; CDR3 DNA: TGTGCCAGCAGTGAAGAACTTGGCCAGGGGGCTAACTATGGCTACACCTTC; CDR3 protein: CASSEELGQGANYGYTF
J gene: TRBJ2-5; V gene: TRBV7-9; clone size: .; D gene: .; CDR3 DNA: TGTGCCAGCAGCTTACGTCGACAGGAAGAGACCCAGTACTTC; CDR3 protein: CASSLRRQEETQYF
J gene: TRBJ1-5; V gene: TRBV18; clone size: .; D gene: TRBD1; CDR3 DNA: TGTGCCAGCTCCAAGGGACAGGGGGTTGGTCAGCCCCAGCATTTT; CDR3 protein: CASSKGQGVGQPQHF
J gene: TRBJ1-5; V gene: TRBV5-1; clone size: many; D gene: .; CDR3 DNA: TGTGCCAGCAGCTTAGAGGGTGGCCAGCCCCAGCATTTT; CDR3 protein: CASSLEGGQPQHF
J gene: TRBJ1-1; V gene: TRBV20-1; clone size: .; D gene: TRBD1; CDR3 DNA: TGCAGTGCTAGAGATTGGTTAGGGGGCTACACTGAAGCTTTCTTT; CDR3 protein: CSARDWLGGYTEAFF
J gene: TRBJ2-1; V gene: TRBV12-3/TRBV12-4; clone size: few; D gene: TRBD2; CDR3 DNA: TGTGCCAGCAGTTTACGCACCGGACTAGCGGACAATGAGCAGTTCTTC; CDR3 protein: CASSLRTGLADNEQFF
J gene: TRBJ2-7; V gene: TRBV29-1; clone size: .; D gene: .; CDR3 DNA: TGCAGCGTTGATACCGGCTACGAGCAGTACTTC; CDR3 protein: CSVDTGYEQYF
J gene: TRBJ2-5; V gene: TRBV24-1; clone size: .; D gene: TRBD1; CDR3 DNA: TGTGCCACCAGTACCACAGGGGCCCAAGAGACCCAGTACTTC; CDR3 protein: CATSTTGAQETQYF
J gene: TRBJ2-7; V gene: TRBV6-1; clone size: .; D gene: .; CDR3 DNA: TGTGCCAGCAGCGTCTCAGGGGCTGCCTACGAGCAGTACTTC; CDR3 protein: CASSVSGAAYEQYF
J gene: TRBJ2-7; V gene: TRBV20-1; clone size: few; D gene: .; CDR3 DNA: TGCAGTGCTAGCGCGACTAAAGCGGATCGCGTCGAGCAGTACTTC; CDR3 protein: CSASATKADRVEQYF